This T cell receptor (beta chain) was captured in a study of shared clonotypes between healthy human individuals. The CDR3 covers 13 residues. Germline-derived CDR1 and CDR2 are SGHTA and FQGNSA. V was pared by 5 bases and J by 7 bases, with 14 bases between. Every donor was a Caucasian adult from Nashville, Tennessee. Only in-frame clones appear in the TCRdb table, and some are missing; sequencing was by immunoSEQ multiplex PCR. The profile shows some 2,500,000 clones, around 93% of them singletons. Material: naive CD4+ T cells from PBMCs. Subset given: CD45RA+ positively selected. This TCR derives from a man aged 18 to 30 in good health. Some clones in this sample may be carry-over from other donors' samples. The V call is TRBV7-2, the J call TRBJ1-1; no clear D gene. The CDR3 here is CASSPRSAIEAFF. The CDR3 nucleotides are TGTGCCAGCAGCCCACGTAGCGCGATTGAAGCTTTCTTT.